This record covers a single T cell receptor beta chain. This sample was included in a study of control samples from healthy donors and cancer patients. The method was immunoSEQ multiplex PCR; TCRdb's version includes in-frame clones alone and lacks a portion of them. In the table there are 170,000 or so clones, approximately 92% of which are singletons. There are 13 residues in the CDR3. From germline, CDR1 is SQVTM and CDR2 ANQGSEA. V was clipped by 0 bases and J by 11 bases, with 16 bases between them. This clonotype was obtained from a woman aged 40 to 50 in good health. The source material was blood. The chain combines TRBV29-1 with TRBJ1-1; D ambiguous. CDR3 in DNA: TGCAGCGTTGAAGAGGGCAGGTCTGGGGTGGCTTTCTTT. Protein product: CSVEEGRSGVAFF.